This T cell receptor beta chain was retrieved from a study of human T cells and chemical hapten exposure. The study, taken as a whole, reports: Significantly more large CDR3 similarity clusters arose among expanded TCRs than among controls.

Time point of the sample: pre-sensitization, week 0. Treatment meaning: therapeutic diphenylcyclopropenone sensitization with weekly scalp DPC. This clonotype was recorded once. The antigen is unknown. One entry per CDR3 protein results from TCRdb running MiXCR on the RACE reads. Counted here are 180,000 or so distinct CDR3 sequences, around 30% occurring once; the ten biggest clones make up less than 3%. The sample in question was whole blood, obtained in connection with sensitization to the hapten diphenylcyclopropenone (DPC). This TCR was sampled from a woman in her 30s with alopecia areata. Some clones in this sample may be carry-over from other donors' samples.

CDR3 DNA sequence: TGTGCCAGCAGCTTAGCCGGCAGTGCCGAGCAGTACTTC. This codes for CASSLAGSAEQYF. The chain has TRBV7-9 and TRBJ2-7; no reliable D call. The CDR3 extends over 13 amino acids. V was cut by 0 bases and J by 6 bases, with 9 bases left in between. The germline V gene encodes CDR1 SEHNR and CDR2 FQNEAQ (reference sequence).